This TCR beta chain derives from a study of technical replicates of blood from four donors. The germline CDR1 and CDR2 sequences are SNHLY and FYNNEI. This CDR3 comprises 15 residues. With V trimmed by 7 bases and J by 1 base, 7 bases remained unmatched. The assay was immunoSEQ multiplex PCR, and TCRdb's table has in-frame clones only and misses some. The sample has some 60,000 clones; under 90% are singletons. The clonotype originates from a human donor in good health. Some clones in this sample may be carry-over from other donors' samples. This chain links TRBV2 with TRBJ2-1; 7 bases are a match to TRBD2. The sequenced sample was PBMCs. As DNA, the CDR3 is TGTGCCAGCAAAGAGCGGGGCCTGTCCTACAATGAGCAGTTCTTC. It encodes CASKERGLSYNEQFF.